This T cell receptor beta chain was obtained from a study of cytomegalovirus exposure and HLA in healthy donors. The PCR contained 60 Vbeta and 13 Jbeta primers. The method was immunoSEQ multiplex PCR; TCRdb's version includes in-frame clones alone and lacks a portion of them. The sample has about 130,000 clones; roughly 77% are singletons. The receptor was isolated from a young woman in good health and CMV-seronegative. Sequencing was carried out using PBMCs.

In DNA form, the CDR3 reads TGTGCCAGTAGGCCCGACAGGGGGGCGACCCAGTATTTT. It specifies CASRPDRGATQYF. The genes are TRBV19 and TRBJ2-3, with 9 bases matching TRBD1. After removal of 6 bases from V and 12 bases from J, the junction contained 10 bases not matched to a gene. The CDR3 covers 13 residues. Germline values: CDR1 LNHDA, CDR2 SQIVND (reference sequence). Supplemented by reference TRBV19 and TRBJ2-3, the full variable domain reads DGGITQSPKYLFRKEGQNVTLSCEQNLNHDAMYWYRQDPGQGLRLIYYSQIVNDFQKGDIAEGYSVSREKKESFPLTVTSAQKNPTAFYLCASRPDRGATQYFGPGTRLTVL.